These 19 T cell receptor beta chains came from one sample sequenced in a study of T cells in Graves' hyperthyroidism and ophthalmopathy. Amplification of TCR beta CDR3 regions used RNA as the template. First-round RT-PCR targeting the TCR CDR3 was performed with the HTBI primer set. In TCRdb, the multiplex PCR reads were re-called with MiXCR into one record per CDR3 protein. The sample yields 400,000 to 550,000 distinct CDR3 sequences, roughly a quarter seen once. The sample was blood. These receptors were obtained from a woman under 40 with Graves' ophthalmopathy.

The chain is built from TRBV4-1 and TRBJ2-7; weak D call: TRBD2 (6 bases). Germline loops: CDR1 MGHRA, CDR2 YSYEKL. V lost 1 base, J lost 2 bases, and 15 bases lay in between. CDR3 length equals 16 residues. CDR3 bases: TGCGCCAGCAGCCAAGCCCTCCGGGACTCGGCCTACGAGCAGTACTTC. As protein: CASSQALRDSAYEQYF.

V usage is TRBV10-3 and J usage is TRBJ1-2; a possible D gene is TRBD1 (6 bases). The CDR3 consists of 13 residues. Trimming took 0 bases from V and 4 from J, leaving 6 bases between them. Germline CDR1 and CDR2: ENHRY and SYGVKD. In nucleotides, the CDR3 is TGTGCCATCAGTGAGTCCAGGGGCTATGGCTACACCTTC. Residues: CAISESRGYGYTF.

Details on this clonotype: This may be a read error, as it is one base from a much larger clone. The chain joins TRBV20-1 to TRBJ2-2; a weak D match, TRBD2 (5 bases). This CDR3 comprises 14 residues. Per the germline V gene, CDR1 is DFQATT and CDR2 is SNEGSKA (reference sequence). CDR3 in DNA: TGCAGTGCTTTTTACCAGTCTCGCCCCGGGGAGCTGTGTTTT. Translated, it gives CSAFYQSRPGELCF.

The chain employs TRBV28 and TRBJ1-1, with D possibly TRBD1 on 5 matching bases. V gave up 3 bases and J gave up 1 base, with 12 bases separating them. CDR1 is MDHEN and CDR2 is SYDVKM in the germline V gene. This CDR3 spans 15 amino acids. Here the CDR3 DNA reads TGTGCCAGCAGTTTGACAGCCAGATCGAACACTGAAGCTTTCTTT. Protein product: CASSLTARSNTEAFF.

This clonotype is medium-sized. The genes are TRBV6-1 and TRBJ1-2, with D unclear. The CDR3 is 12 amino acids. The germline V and J ends were trimmed by 3 bases and 5 bases, with 7 bases remaining between them. Germline CDR1 reads MNHNS; CDR2 reads SASEGT. CDR3: CASSDGIYGYTF. The DNA for the CDR3 is TGTGCCAGCAGTGACGGAATATATGGCTACACCTTC.

This sequence joins TRBV11-2 and TRBJ1-2, with D tentatively TRBD1 (5 bases). Between the trimmed V and J ends, which lost 3 bases and 2 bases, there was a span of 19 bases. The CDR3 spans 17 residues. Germline-derived CDR1 and CDR2 are SGHAT and FQNNGV. This CDR3 reads CASSLKTGLPLNYGYTF. The CDR3 DNA follows: TGTGCCAGCAGCTTGAAGACGGGGCTCCCCTTAAACTATGGCTACACCTTC.

In the case of this clonotype: A much larger clone lies a single base off, so this may be a read error. The V and J genes are TRBV7-6 and TRBJ2-2; possible D gene TRBD1, 6 bases. Trimming shortened V by 3 bases and J by 11 bases, and 13 bases separated the two germline ends. This CDR3 comprises 13 residues. The germline V gene has CDR1 SGHVS and CDR2 FNYEAQ. Written as DNA, the CDR3 is TGTGCCAGCAGCTTCGGGGACATGGCAGAGCTGTTTTTT. This sequence encodes CASSFGDMAELFF.

This clonotype occurred many times. This chain links TRBV27 with TRBJ1-5, with D unresolved. Trimming shortened V by 6 bases and J by 7 bases, and 13 bases separated the two germline ends. CDR1 MNHEY and CDR2 SMNVEV come from the germline V gene (reference sequence). CDR3 length: 13 residues. The CDR3 DNA follows: TGTGCCAGCAGAGATGCGGGCGGGCAGCCCCAGCATTTT. It specifies CASRDAGGQPQHF.

The table lists this clonotype with many counts. The gene calls are TRBV2 and TRBJ2-2; D may be TRBD1 (6 bases). Germline CDR1 and CDR2: SNHLY and FYNNEI. There are 13 residues in the CDR3. Trimming pared 7 bases from V and 6 bases from J, leaving 12 bases between. The CDR3 loop is CASTSYRAGELFF. CDR3 DNA: TGTGCCAGCACGTCCTACAGGGCCGGGGAGCTGTTTTTT.

The chain joins TRBV2 to TRBJ1-2; D is uncertain. The germline V gene has CDR1 SNHLY and CDR2 FYNNEI. CDR3 length equals 15 residues. V lost 6 bases and J 7 bases, leaving 21 bases between the germline ends. The CDR3 DNA sequence: TGTGCCAGCAGGGGAAGGTCCCCTACGATCGTTGGCTACACCTTC. This sequence encodes CASRGRSPTIVGYTF.

In nucleotides, the CDR3 is TGTGCCAGCAGTCGACTGGACACACGCTACGAGCAGTACTTC. Protein sequence: CASSRLDTRYEQYF. J is TRBJ2-7 and V is TRBV28, with D possibly being TRBD1 (5 bases). V dropped 5 bases and J dropped 3 bases, with 14 bases sitting between them. This CDR3 spans 14 amino acids. CDR1 is MDHEN, CDR2 SYDVKM, per germline.

This clonotype was detected many times. The chain couples TRBV12-3 or TRBV12-4 to TRBJ1-2, with TRBD1 as a possible D gene (5 bases). The CDR3 extends over 14 amino acids. V dropped 4 bases and J dropped 8 bases, with 17 bases sitting between them. CDR3 protein: CASSSATVPLGYTF. CDR3 nucleotide sequence: TGTGCCAGCAGTTCCGCGACAGTCCCGCTAGGCTACACCTTC.

This clonotype has a count of ten or more. The V and J genes are TRBV5-1 and TRBJ1-2; D is perhaps TRBD1 (6 bases). Germline V gene sequence: CDR1 SGHRS, CDR2 YFSETQ. The ends were cut back, 7 bases at V and 5 bases at J, with 15 bases in the middle. The CDR3 sequence is 13 residues long. This CDR3 reads CASRQSTGYGYTF. The DNA for the CDR3 is TGCGCCAGCCGACAGTCCACAGGGTATGGCTACACCTTC.

This clonotype was observed a few times. The chain couples TRBV12-3 or TRBV12-4 to TRBJ1-5, with 9 bases identical to TRBD1. The CDR3 extends over 15 amino acids. Trimming removed 7 bases from V and 5 bases from J; junction bases left unmatched: 9. The CDR3 spells CASTPSRTGDQPQHF. The CDR3 DNA reads as TGTGCCAGCACCCCCTCCAGGACAGGGGATCAGCCCCAGCATTTT.

This clonotype has a handful of counts. The chain carries TRBV3-1 and TRBJ1-5, with 8 positions matching TRBD1. The CDR3 loop spans 14 amino acids. V lost 4 bases and J lost 6; bases outside the gene matches: 5. Per germline, CDR1 LGHDT and CDR2 YNNKEL (reference sequence). This CDR3 reads CASSPGQVGQPQHF. The CDR3 DNA reads TGTGCCAGCAGCCCGGGACAGGTTGGTCAGCCCCAGCATTTT. Using reference TRBV3-1 and TRBJ1-5 for the parts outside the CDR3, the full variable domain is DTAVSQTPKYLVTQMGNDKSIKCEQNLGHDTMYWYKQDSKKFLKIMFSYNNKELIINETVPNRFSPKSPDKAHLNLHINSLELGDSAVYFCASSPGQVGQPQHFGDGTRLSIL.

This clonotype was detected ten times or more. The chain is built from TRBV12-5 and TRBJ1-2; D gene ambiguous. In germline, CDR1 is LGHNT, CDR2 FRNRAP. Trimming cost V 6 bases and J 4 bases, with 6 bases left between them. There are 11 residues in the CDR3. Written as DNA, the CDR3 is TGTGCTAGTGGAAATAGCTATGGCTACACCTTC. This encodes CASGNSYGYTF.

The gene calls are TRBV6-1 and TRBJ2-7; 10 nucleotides match TRBD2. This CDR3 is built from 14 residues. J was trimmed by 4 bases and V by 8 bases; bases with no gene match: 8. CDR1 and CDR2 (germline): MNHNS, SASEGT. The CDR3 DNA is TGTGCCAGCTCCCAGCGGGAGGGCCCGTACGAGCAGTACTTC. This encodes CASSQREGPYEQYF.

This chain links TRBV7-9 with TRBJ1-3, with D unresolved. V was shortened by 4 bases and J by 7 bases, with 11 bases between the two germline ends. The germline CDR1 and CDR2 sequences are SEHNR and FQNEAQ (reference sequence). CDR3 length equals 13 residues. The CDR3 DNA is TGTGCCAGCAGCTCCAACGGGATGAACACCATATATTTT. Protein: CASSSNGMNTIYF.

This chain joins TRBV11-1 and TRBJ1-1, with D uncertain. V was clipped by 5 bases and J by 0 bases, with 13 bases between them. Germline assignment: CDR1 SGHAT and CDR2 FQDESV (reference sequence). This CDR3 spans 15 amino acids. Here the CDR3 DNA reads TGTGCCAGCAGCGCGGAGCCTGCGATGAACACTGAAGCTTTCTTT. Amino acid sequence: CASSAEPAMNTEAFF.